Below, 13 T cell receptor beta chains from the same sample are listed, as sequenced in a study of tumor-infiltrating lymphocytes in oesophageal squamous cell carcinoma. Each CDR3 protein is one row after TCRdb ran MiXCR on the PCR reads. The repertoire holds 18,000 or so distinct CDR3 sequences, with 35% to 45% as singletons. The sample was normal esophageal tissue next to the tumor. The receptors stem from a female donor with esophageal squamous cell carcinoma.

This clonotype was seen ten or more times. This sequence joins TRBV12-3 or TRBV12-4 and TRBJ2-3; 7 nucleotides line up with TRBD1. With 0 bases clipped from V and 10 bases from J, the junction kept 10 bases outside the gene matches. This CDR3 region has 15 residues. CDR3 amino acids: CASSLALGDSLSQYF. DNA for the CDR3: TGTGCCAGCAGTTTAGCGCTGGGGGACAGCCTTTCGCAGTATTTT.

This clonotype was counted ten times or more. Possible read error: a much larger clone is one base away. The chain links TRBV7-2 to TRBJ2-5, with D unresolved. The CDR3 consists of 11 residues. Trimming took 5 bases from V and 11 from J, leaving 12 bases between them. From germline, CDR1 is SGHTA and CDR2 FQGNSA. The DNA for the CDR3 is TGTGCCAGCAGCCCCGCCAATGAGCAGTACTTC. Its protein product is CASSPANEQYF.

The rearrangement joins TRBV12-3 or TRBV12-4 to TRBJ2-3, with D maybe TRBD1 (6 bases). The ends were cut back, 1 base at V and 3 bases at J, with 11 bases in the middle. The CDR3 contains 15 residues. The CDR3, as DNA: TGTGCCAGCAGTTTAGAAAGGGGGTGGACAGATACGCAGTATTTT. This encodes CASSLERGWTDTQYF.

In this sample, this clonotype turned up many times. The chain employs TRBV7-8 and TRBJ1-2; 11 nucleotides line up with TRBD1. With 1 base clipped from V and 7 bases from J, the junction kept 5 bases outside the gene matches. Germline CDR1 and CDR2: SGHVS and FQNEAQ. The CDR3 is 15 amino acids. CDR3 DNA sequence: TGTGCCAGCAGCTTAGACGGACAGGGGGCAGGTGGCTACACCTTC. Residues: CASSLDGQGAGGYTF.

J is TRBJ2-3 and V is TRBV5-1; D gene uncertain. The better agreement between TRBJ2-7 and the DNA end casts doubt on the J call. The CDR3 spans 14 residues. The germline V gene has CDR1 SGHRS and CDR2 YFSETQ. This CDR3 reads CASSLDRPSSEQYF. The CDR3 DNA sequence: TGCGCCAGCAGCTTGGACCGCCCTTCCTCTGAGCAGTACTTC.

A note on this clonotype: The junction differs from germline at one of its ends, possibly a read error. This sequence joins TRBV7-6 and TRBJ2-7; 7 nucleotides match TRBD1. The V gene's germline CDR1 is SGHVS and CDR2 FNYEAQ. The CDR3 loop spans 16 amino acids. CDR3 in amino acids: CASSSLRQGPSSPLHF. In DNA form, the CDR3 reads TGTGCCAGCAGCTCACTTCGACAGGGTCCAAGTTCACCCCTCCACTTC.

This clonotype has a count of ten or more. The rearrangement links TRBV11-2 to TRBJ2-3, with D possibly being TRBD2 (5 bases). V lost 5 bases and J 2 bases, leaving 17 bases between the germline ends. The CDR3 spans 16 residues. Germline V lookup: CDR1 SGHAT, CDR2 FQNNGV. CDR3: CASSPVYGGSTDTQYF. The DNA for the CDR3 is TGTGCCAGCAGCCCGGTCTATGGCGGGTCCACAGATACGCAGTATTTT. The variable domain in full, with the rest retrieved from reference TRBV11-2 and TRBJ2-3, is EAGVAQSPRYKIIEKRQSVAFWCNPISGHATLYWYQQILGQGPKLLIQFQNNGVVDDSQLPKDRFSAERLKGVDSTLKIQPAKLEDSAVYLCASSPVYGGSTDTQYFGPGTRLTVL.

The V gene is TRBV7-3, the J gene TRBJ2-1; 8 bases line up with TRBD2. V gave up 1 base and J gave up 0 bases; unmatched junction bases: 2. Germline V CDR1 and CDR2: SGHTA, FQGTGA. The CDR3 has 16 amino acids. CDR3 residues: CASSLKGTSSYNEQFF. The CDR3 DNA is TGTGCCAGCAGCTTAAAGGGGACTAGCTCCTACAATGAGCAGTTCTTC. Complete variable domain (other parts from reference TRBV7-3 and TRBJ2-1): GAGVSQTPSNKVTEKGKYVELRCDPISGHTALYWYRQSLGQGPEFLIYFQGTGAADDSGLPNDRFFAVRPEGSVSTLKIQRTERGDSAVYLCASSLKGTSSYNEQFFGPGTRLTVL.

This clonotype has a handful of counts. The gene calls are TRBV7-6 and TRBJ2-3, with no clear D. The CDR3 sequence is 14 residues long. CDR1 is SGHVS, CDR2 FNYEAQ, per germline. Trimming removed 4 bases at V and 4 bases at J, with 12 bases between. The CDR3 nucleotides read TGTGCCAGCAGCTCCCTCCTTAGGTCAGATACGCAGTATTTT. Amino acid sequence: CASSSLLRSDTQYF.

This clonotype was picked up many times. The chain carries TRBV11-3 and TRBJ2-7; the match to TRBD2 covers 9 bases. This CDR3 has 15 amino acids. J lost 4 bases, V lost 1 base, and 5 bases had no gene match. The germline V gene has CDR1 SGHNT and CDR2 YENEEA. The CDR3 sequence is CASSLVLAGPYEQYF. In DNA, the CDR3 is TGTGCCAGCAGCTTAGTTCTAGCGGGGCCATACGAGCAGTACTTC.

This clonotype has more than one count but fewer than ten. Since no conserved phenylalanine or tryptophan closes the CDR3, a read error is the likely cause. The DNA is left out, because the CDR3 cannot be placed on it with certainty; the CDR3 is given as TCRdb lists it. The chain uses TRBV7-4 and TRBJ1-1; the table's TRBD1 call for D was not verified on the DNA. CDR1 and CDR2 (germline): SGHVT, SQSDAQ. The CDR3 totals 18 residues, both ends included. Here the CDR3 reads CASSHAGSIPTMSSSSGQ.

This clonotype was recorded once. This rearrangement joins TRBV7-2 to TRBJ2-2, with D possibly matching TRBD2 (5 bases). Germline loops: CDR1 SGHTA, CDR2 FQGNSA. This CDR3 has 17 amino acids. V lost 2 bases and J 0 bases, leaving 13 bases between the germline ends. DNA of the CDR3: TGTGCCAGCAGCTTATCGGGGTTTAGCTCGAACACCGGGGAGCTGTTTTTT. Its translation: CASSLSGFSSNTGELFF.

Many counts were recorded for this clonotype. As DNA, the CDR3 is TGTGCCAGCAGCTTAATTTTAGTTAACTATGGCTACACCTTC. Translation gives CASSLILVNYGYTF. This chain connects TRBV7-2 to TRBJ1-2; unclear D gene. The length of the CDR3 is 14 residues. The germline V gene has CDR1 SGHTA and CDR2 FQGNSA. Trimming removed 2 bases from V and 1 base from J, with 8 bases in between.